The rows below give T cell receptor beta chains drawn from one sample of a study of human T cells and chemical hapten exposure. TCRdb re-analysed the RACE reads in MiXCR, keeping a single row per CDR3 protein. The sample carries tens of thousands of distinct CDR3 sequences, about 10% recorded once. Sequencing was performed on whole blood, taken in connection with sensitization to the hapten diphenylcyclopropenone (DPC). These receptor sequences come from a woman in her fifties or sixties with alopecia areata. Some clones in this sample may be carry-over from other donors' samples. Each CDR3 is given with its conserved first and last residue. Fields, in order: D gene, J gene, clone size, V gene, CDR3 DNA, CDR3 protein. A D gene is named only where the DNA matches it firmly. Part of the rows lack a size; the others show once, few, many or a class for expanded clones.

>TRBD1|TRBJ1-6|-|TRBV7-2
TGTGCCAGCAGCTTAGCGGAGGCAGGGGGCGCGACACCCCTCCACTTT
CASSLAEAGGATPLHF
>TRBD2|TRBJ2-7|many|TRBV20-1
TGCAGTGCCCTCAAGCGACTAGCGGGTGCGTACGAGCAGTACTTC
CSALKRLAGAYEQYF
>TRBD1|TRBJ2-7|-|TRBV20-1
TGCAGTGCAACGGACAGGGTCTACGAGCAGTACTTC
CSATDRVYEQYF
>TRBD1|TRBJ2-5|many|TRBV29-1
TGCAGCGTAGAACAGGGGGCGCGAGGAGAGACCCAGTACTTC
CSVEQGARGETQYF
>-|TRBJ2-3|many|TRBV6-4
TGTGCCAGCAGTGACGAGGGGCTTGCAAATACGCAGTATTTT
CASSDEGLANTQYF
>-|TRBJ1-1|few|TRBV5-1
TGCGCCAGCACCATTTCAGGGGATTACACTGAAGCTTTCTTT
CASTISGDYTEAFF
>TRBD2|TRBJ2-1|few|TRBV7-9
TGTGCCAGCACCCTACTTAGTACGGGGGGGCTGTCCTACAATGAGCAGTTCTTC
CASTLLSTGGLSYNEQFF
>-|TRBJ1-2|few|TRBV15
TGTGCCACCAGCAGAGATTCGGGCGGAGCAGATGGCTACACCTTC
CATSRDSGGADGYTF
>-|TRBJ1-1|many|TRBV7-3
TGTGCCAGCAGCTTAAGAGGGGCTCTGGACACTGAAGCTTTCTTT
CASSLRGALDTEAFF
>TRBD1|TRBJ1-5|many|TRBV19
TGTGCCAGTAGTATCCCGCAGGGGGCCAGGAATCAGCCCCAGCATTTT
CASSIPQGARNQPQHF
>-|TRBJ2-3|few|TRBV5-5
TGTGCCAGCAGCGGCCGTAGGGGCGGTCTCACAGATACGCAGTATTTT
CASSGRRGGLTDTQYF
>TRBD1|TRBJ1-4|once|TRBV28
TGTGCCAGCTCCCCGGGACAGACTTATGAAAAACTGTTTTTT
CASSPGQTYEKLFF
>-|TRBJ1-5|many|TRBV28
TGTGCCAGCAGCATCACGGGGCCGAGCAATCAGCCCCAGCATTTT
CASSITGPSNQPQHF
>-|TRBJ2-1|-|TRBV24-1
TGTGCCACCAGTGATGGGGGCAGAGAGCAGTTCTTC
CATSDGGREQFF
>TRBD1|TRBJ1-4|few|TRBV27
TGTGCCAGCAGTAGAGGGACAGGGGAAAATGAAAAACTGTTTTTT
CASSRGTGENEKLFF
>TRBD1|TRBJ2-5|-|TRBV10-3
TGTGCCATCAAGGGACAGGGGGCCAAAGAGACCCAGTACTTC
CAIKGQGAKETQYF
>TRBD1|TRBJ1-6|-|TRBV30
TGTGCCTGGAGTGTAACAGGGGGGAATTCACCCCTCCACTTT
CAWSVTGGNSPLHF
>-|TRBJ1-1|-|TRBV29-1
TGCAGCGGAGGGGGGGTGGCTGAAGCTTTCTTT
CSGGGVAEAFF
>TRBD2|TRBJ2-2|few|TRBV10-3
TGTGCCATCAGTAAACTAGCGGGAGCGATCGGGGAGCTGTTTTTT
CAISKLAGAIGELFF
>TRBD1|TRBJ2-2|-|TRBV19
TGTGCCAGTAGCCGGACAGGGGAAACCGGGGAGCTGTTTTTT
CASSRTGETGELFF
>-|TRBJ2-1|many|TRBV5-1
TGCGCCAGCAGTTTCACCGAGCCTAGCTCCTACAATGAGCAGTTCTTC
CASSFTEPSSYNEQFF
>TRBD2|TRBJ2-7|few|TRBV6-6
TGTGCCAGCAGTTATCCACCGGGGGGCTCCTACGAGCAGTACTTC
CASSYPPGGSYEQYF
>-|TRBJ2-5|many|TRBV5-6
TGTGCCAGCAGCCTGATGGGGGTTCAAGAGACCCAGTACTTC
CASSLMGVQETQYF
>-|TRBJ2-7|many|TRBV28
TGTGCCAGCCGGACAGCTTCTTACGAGCAGTACTTC
CASRTASYEQYF
>-|TRBJ2-7|-|TRBV5-1
TGCGCCAGCAGCTTGGACGGCAGGGCCGAGCAGTACTTC
CASSLDGRAEQYF
>-|TRBJ1-6|many|TRBV12-3/TRBV12-4
TGTGCCAGCAGTTTTGGTCGGAGCTCCTATAATTCACCCCTCCACTTT
CASSFGRSSYNSPLHF
>-|TRBJ1-1|-|TRBV6-6
TGTGCCAGCACCTACCCATACTCAGAGGGTGGAAACACTGAAGCTTTCTTT
CASTYPYSEGGNTEAFF
>-|TRBJ2-1|many|TRBV10-1
TGCGCCAGCAGTGAGTCGCTGCTACGGTATGAGCAGTTCTTC
CASSESLLRYEQFF
>-|TRBJ1-5|many|TRBV20-1
TGCAGTGCTAGAGGGTCGGGGGCTAGCAATCAGCCCCAGCATTTT
CSARGSGASNQPQHF
>-|TRBJ1-4|-|TRBV5-5
TGTGCCAGCAGCTTGGCCCCCCAGGGGAGGGGCGCAACTAATGAAAAACTGTTTTTT
CASSLAPQGRGATNEKLFF
>-|TRBJ2-7|-|TRBV20-1
TGCAGTGCTAATTTACCCGCCGGACTTGAGCAGTACTTC
CSANLPAGLEQYF
>TRBD2|TRBJ2-3|few|TRBV7-9
TGTGCCAGCAGTCCTACTAGCGGGGATCCAGATACGCAGTATTTT
CASSPTSGDPDTQYF
>-|TRBJ1-2|many|TRBV3-1
TGTGCCAGCAGCCCAACCAGAGGTTCTATTGGCTACACCTTC
CASSPTRGSIGYTF
>TRBD1|TRBJ1-1|-|TRBV5-1
TGCGCCAGCAGCCACAGGGGGGAGAACACTGAAGCTTTCTTT
CASSHRGENTEAFF
>-|TRBJ2-1|few|TRBV12-3/TRBV12-4
TGTGCCAGCAGTTCTCGCTCCTACAATGAGCAGTTCTTC
CASSSRSYNEQFF
>TRBD2|TRBJ2-7|-|TRBV5-1
TGCGCCAGCAGCTCCCGAGCTAGCGGGGGCGATCACTACGAGCAGTACTTC
CASSSRASGGDHYEQYF
>TRBD1|TRBJ2-7|few|TRBV9
TGTGCCAGCAGCGTAGGACCCTCAGGGGGTTTATACGAGCAGTACTTC
CASSVGPSGGLYEQYF